A selection of T cell receptor beta chains follows, all from one sample in a study of cytomegalovirus exposure and HLA in healthy donors. Produced via immunoSEQ multiplex PCR; TCRdb's table is partial and in-frame only. The table has about 250,000 clones, approximately 91% seen once. The specimen sequenced was PBMCs. The source is a girl aged 2-15 years in good health and CMV-seronegative. Both conserved end residues are part of each CDR3. The D gene is left open where the match is weak. A clone size is listed for some rows: how often the clone was seen (once, few, many), or a class if it is expanded.

>TRBJ1-2|NA|NA|TRBV18
CASSPREGDGYTF
TGTGCCAGCTCACCACGGGAGGGAGATGGCTACACCTTC
>TRBJ1-2|NA|NA|TRBV18
CASSPRRGQGDGYTF
TGTGCCAGCTCACCAAGGCGGGGGCAGGGCGATGGCTACACCTTC
>TRBJ1-1|NA|once|TRBV25-1
CASSQGGLSEAFF
TGTGCCAGTTCACAGGGTGGACTGTCTGAAGCTTTCTTT
>TRBJ2-7|TRBD1|once|TRBV18
CASSTGGATYEQYF
TGTGCCAGCTCTACAGGGGGCGCAACCTACGAGCAGTACTTC
>TRBJ1-2|TRBD1|NA|TRBV6-6
CASSTGTGPGYTF
TGTGCCAGCAGTACCGGGACAGGGCCTGGCTACACCTTC
>TRBJ1-1|TRBD1|NA|TRBV9
CASSVAGGNTEAFF
TGTGCCAGCAGCGTGGCAGGGGGCAACACTGAAGCTTTCTTT
>TRBJ1-1|TRBD1|NA|TRBV18
CASSPTGENTEAFF
TGTGCCAGCTCACCAACAGGGGAAAACACTGAAGCTTTCTTT
>TRBJ2-7|TRBD1|NA|TRBV19
CASSIVGDRGYEQYF
TGTGCCAGTAGTATAGTGGGGGACAGGGGGTACGAGCAGTACTTC
>TRBJ2-2|NA|NA|TRBV5-6
CASSLPGLNTGELFF
TGTGCCAGCAGCTTGCCCGGTTTGAACACCGGGGAGCTGTTTTTT
>TRBJ2-7|NA|NA|TRBV7-9
CASSFSREYEQYF
TGTGCCAGCAGTTTTTCGAGGGAATACGAGCAGTACTTC
>TRBJ2-7|NA|NA|TRBV6-1
CASRQVREQYF
TGTGCCAGCCGACAGGTTCGCGAGCAGTACTTC
>TRBJ2-1|NA|NA|TRBV6-6
CASMDSSNNEQFF
TGTGCCAGCATGGACAGCTCGAACAATGAGCAGTTCTTC
>TRBJ2-3|NA|NA|TRBV5-6
CASSLGRDTQYF
TGTGCCAGCAGCTTGGGGAGAGATACGCAGTATTTT
>TRBJ2-1|NA|NA|TRBV20-1
CSVPDNEQFF
TGCAGTGTCCCAGACAATGAGCAGTTCTTC
>TRBJ2-3|NA|NA|TRBV5-1
CASSFSSPDTQYF
TGCGCCAGCAGCTTTTCGAGCCCAGATACGCAGTATTTT
>TRBJ2-2|NA|NA|TRBV27
CASIGQAGELFF
TGTGCCAGCATAGGTCAGGCCGGGGAGCTGTTTTTT
>TRBJ2-7|TRBD2|NA|TRBV29-1
CSVGGGHGTYEQYF
TGCAGCGTCGGGGGGGGCCACGGCACCTACGAGCAGTACTTC
>TRBJ2-7|NA|NA|TRBV2
CARGGSGASARNEQYF
TGTGCCAGGGGGGGGTCGGGGGCTAGCGCGAGGAACGAGCAGTACTTC
>TRBJ1-5|NA|NA|TRBV27
CASSLLAGGDQPQHF
TGTGCCAGCAGTTTATTGGCGGGGGGGGATCAGCCCCAGCATTTT
>TRBJ2-1|NA|NA|TRBV11-2
CASSLFGGRSSYNEQFF
TGTGCCAGCAGCTTATTCGGGGGGCGGAGCTCCTACAATGAGCAGTTCTTC
>TRBJ1-6|NA|NA|TRBV27
CASSLKRGRTESPLHF
TGTGCCAGCAGCCTGAAACGGGGGAGAACGGAATCACCCCTCCACTTT
>TRBJ1-1|TRBD1|NA|TRBV27
CASSFTGQGTEAFF
TGTGCCAGCAGTTTCACGGGACAGGGTACTGAAGCTTTCTTT
>TRBJ2-2|TRBD1|NA|TRBV27
CASSLSRGQGNTGELFF
TGTGCCAGCAGTTTATCGAGGGGACAGGGTAACACCGGGGAGCTGTTTTTT
>TRBJ1-6|NA|NA|TRBV2
CASRLSGNNSPLHF
TGTGCCAGCAGATTGTCAGGGAATAATTCACCCCTCCACTTT
>TRBJ2-3|TRBD1|once|TRBV10-3
CAIILGQEKDTQYF
TGTGCCATCATACTAGGACAGGAAAAGGATACGCAGTATTTT
>TRBJ1-5|NA|NA|TRBV7-2
CASSLAPGERSQHF
TGTGCCAGCAGCTTAGCCCCAGGGGAGAGGTCCCAGCATTTT